Below are 27 T cell receptor beta chains sequenced from a single sample in a study of identical twins. TCRdb ran MiXCR on the 5' RACE reads and lists one entry per CDR3 protein. The data contain around 340,000 distinct CDR3 sequences, approximately 13% of them singletons. This same sample was also part of a study on yellow fever vaccine responses in identical twins.

Sequencing was carried out using CD8+ T cells sorted from blood. These TCRs come from a woman between 18 and 29 years old in good health.

The rearrangement uses TRBV28 and TRBJ1-6; D unclear. Germline loops: CDR1 MDHEN, CDR2 SYDVKM. V lost 3 bases and J 5 bases, leaving 8 bases between the germline ends. CDR3 size: 14 residues. The CDR3 DNA is TGTGCCAGCAGTTTTGTGGCAGATAATTCACCCCTCCACTTT. As protein: CASSFVADNSPLHF.

This clonotype was picked up many times. The chain recombines TRBV2 with TRBJ2-3; a possible D gene is TRBD1 (5 bases). The V gene lost 8 bases and the J gene lost 2 bases, with 14 bases spanning the gap. The CDR3 loop spans 14 amino acids. Germline V gene lookup returns CDR1 SNHLY and CDR2 FYNNEI. In DNA form, the CDR3 reads TGTGCCAGCGACGGACAAGACTTCACAGATACGCAGTATTTT. It translates to CASDGQDFTDTQYF.

The J gene is TRBJ2-5, the V gene TRBV4-2; TRBD1 aligns across 9 bases. The CDR3 extends over 19 amino acids. V trimming: 5 bases; J trimming: 0 bases; junction bases outside the gene matches: 16. The germline gives CDR1 LGHNA, CDR2 YNFKEQ. CDR3 amino acids: CASSKEVGQGLGYQETQYF. DNA of the CDR3: TGTGCCAGCAGCAAGGAGGTGGGACAGGGTCTAGGGTACCAAGAGACCCAGTACTTC.

This clonotype was counted between two and nine times. The rearrangement uses TRBV6-6 and TRBJ2-6; possible D gene TRBD2, 5 bases. Germline CDR1 is MNHNY and CDR2 is SVGAGI (reference sequence). The CDR3 has 13 amino acids. V was cut by 8 bases and J by 4 bases, with 9 bases left in between. The CDR3 loop is CASEGPGANVLTF. CDR3 coding DNA: TGTGCCAGCGAGGGCCCCGGGGCCAACGTCCTGACTTTC.

This chain connects TRBV6-5 to TRBJ2-1; 7 bases are shared with TRBD1. The CDR3 runs 13 residues. The germline V gene encodes CDR1 MNHEY and CDR2 SVGAGI. V shed 4 bases, J shed 10 bases, and the junction held 7 bases outside the gene matches. The CDR3 loop reads CASSSTGVGEQFF. The CDR3, as DNA: TGTGCCAGCAGTTCCACAGGGGTTGGCGAGCAGTTCTTC.

This chain connects TRBV27 to TRBJ2-5; TRBD1 matches at 9 bases. After removal of 6 bases from V and 5 bases from J, the junction contained 4 bases not matched to a gene. The CDR3 is 13 residues long. Germline CDR1 reads MNHEY; CDR2 reads SMNVEV (reference sequence). CDR3: CASSDRGGETQYF. Here the CDR3 DNA reads TGTGCCAGCAGCGACAGGGGGGGGGAGACCCAGTACTTC.

V and J are TRBV20-1 and TRBJ2-7; D possibly corresponds to TRBD2 (7 bases). Trimming cost V 4 bases and J 1 base, with 17 bases left between them. Germline CDR1 DFQATT, CDR2 SNEGSKA (reference sequence). The CDR3 contains 15 residues. The CDR3, as DNA: TGCAGTGCTAAGTTGGGGGGGCACCGATCCTACGAGCAGTACTTC. Residues: CSAKLGGHRSYEQYF.

This clonotype was observed a handful of times. The rearrangement links TRBV15 to TRBJ2-7, with D perhaps matching TRBD2 (6 bases). Germline V CDR1 and CDR2: LNHNV, YYDKDF (reference sequence). CDR3 length: 18 amino acids. The V end was cut by 0 bases, the J end by 0 bases, with 18 bases between. The CDR3 reads CATSRDVTGASFSYEQYF. CDR3 nucleotide sequence: TGTGCCACCAGCAGAGATGTGACGGGAGCCTCGTTCTCCTACGAGCAGTACTTC.

The chain carries TRBV20-1 and TRBJ1-1, with unresolved D. The CDR3 has 15 amino acids. The V end lost 4 bases, the J end lost 3 bases, and 18 bases lay between the germline ends. Germline loops: CDR1 DFQATT, CDR2 SNEGSKA (reference sequence). The CDR3 DNA reads as TGCAGTGCTATCGGGTTCGGTCTGGGAGACACTGAAGCTTTCTTT. It translates to CSAIGFGLGDTEAFF.

The chain carries TRBV20-1 and TRBJ1-2; D gene unclear. CDR1 DFQATT and CDR2 SNEGSKA come from the germline V gene (reference sequence). The length of the CDR3 is 11 residues. Trimming took off 3 bases at V and 3 bases at J, with 5 bases between the two ends. CDR3 nucleotides: TGCAGTGCTAGGTCCGACTATGGCTACACCTTC. Translated: CSARSDYGYTF.

There are a few counts of this clonotype. This sequence joins TRBV28 and TRBJ2-5; maybe TRBD1 (6 bases). The CDR3 has 14 amino acids. With 5 bases removed from V and 2 bases from J, the gap between germline ends came to 12 bases. Germline assignment: CDR1 MDHEN and CDR2 SYDVKM. CDR3 nucleotide sequence: TGTGCCAGCAGTCCAGGGGAGTCTCAAGAGACCCAGTACTTC. It specifies CASSPGESQETQYF.

The sample holds a few counts of this clonotype. The chain links TRBV12-3 or TRBV12-4 to TRBJ2-3; no clear D. V was trimmed by 5 bases and J by 2 bases, leaving 17 bases between them. This CDR3 contains 16 residues. The CDR3 spells CASSLRNRSPTDTQYF. Here the CDR3 DNA reads TGTGCCAGCAGTCTACGGAACCGGAGTCCCACAGATACGCAGTATTTT.

This clonotype was counted at least ten times. The CDR3 DNA reads TGTGCCAGCAGTTTATCTTTTACCGAGATTCAATCAGGGCATTTT. Encoded protein: CASSLSFTEIQSGHF. This chain joins TRBV28 and TRBJ1-5; D ambiguous. The CDR3 loop spans 15 amino acids. Trimming removed 1 base at V and 15 bases at J, with 22 bases between. In germline, CDR1 is MDHEN, CDR2 SYDVKM.

In this sample, this clonotype turned up a few times. The CDR3 nucleotides are TGCAGCACCACAGGGGGCTCTGGAAACACCATATATTTT. It translates to CSTTGGSGNTIYF. This chain connects TRBV29-1 to TRBJ1-3, with 8 nucleotides matching TRBD1. CDR3 length: 13 residues. Germline CDR1 is SQVTM and CDR2 is ANQGSEA. V lost 8 bases to trimming and J lost 0 bases; unmatched junction nucleotides: 3. The complete variable domain, with remaining parts taken from reference TRBV29-1 and TRBJ1-3, reads SAVISQKPSRDICQRGTSLTIQCQVDSQVTMMFWYRQQPGQSLTLIATANQGSEATYESGFVIDKFPISRPNLTFSTLTVSNMSPEDSSIYLCSTTGGSGNTIYFGEGSWLTVV.

This chain connects TRBV11-2 to TRBJ2-3; 13 bases match TRBD2. Germline values: CDR1 SGHAT, CDR2 FQNNGV. V lost 2 bases to trimming and J lost 2 bases; unmatched junction nucleotides: 4. The CDR3 consists of 17 residues. CDR3 sequence: CASSLQTSGGDTDTQYF. Written as DNA, the CDR3 is TGTGCCAGCAGCTTACAAACTAGCGGGGGGGACACAGATACGCAGTATTTT.

The chain uses TRBV10-2 and TRBJ1-4; tentatively, D is TRBD1 (5 bases). Deletions cut 6 bases from V and 13 bases from J, with 9 bases between. CDR1 is WSHSY, CDR2 SAAADI, per germline. The CDR3 runs 10 residues. Written as DNA, the CDR3 is TGCGCCAGCAGAGGGACCTTACTGTTTTTT. This translates into CASRGTLLFF.

The table lists this clonotype with a few counts. This chain connects TRBV6-5 to TRBJ1-4, with D unresolved. The CDR3 length is 16 residues. V was shortened by 3 bases and J by 2 bases, with 13 bases between the two germline ends. CDR1 and CDR2 from the germline V gene are MNHEY and SVGAGI. The CDR3 DNA is TGTGCCAGCAGTTATAATCCCCCCCATACTAATGAAAAACTGTTTTTT. It encodes CASSYNPPHTNEKLFF.

This clonotype showed up many times. V and J are TRBV29-1 and TRBJ2-1; D is unclear. The V end was cut by 4 bases, the J end by 3 bases, with 10 bases between. Germline V CDR1 and CDR2: SQVTM, ANQGSEA. This CDR3 region has 13 residues. The CDR3 coding sequence is TGCAGCGTTGTGCCGGAAAACTACAATGAGCAGTTCTTC. This encodes CSVVPENYNEQFF.

The chain links TRBV28 to TRBJ2-7; TRBD1 aligns across 7 bases. The germline gives CDR1 MDHEN, CDR2 SYDVKM. CDR3 length: 15 amino acids. V gave up 10 bases and J gave up 0 bases; unmatched junction bases: 12. The CDR3: CATRRQGKVSYEQYV. The CDR3 DNA reads as TGTGCCACACGGAGACAGGGTAAGGTCTCCTACGAGCAGTACGTC.

This clonotype was seen more than once but under ten times. V gene TRBV2 combines with J gene TRBJ2-7, with 11 bases matching TRBD2. Germline CDR1 reads SNHLY; CDR2 reads FYNNEI. V dropped 6 bases and J dropped 0; count of bases not matched to a gene: 13. This CDR3 region has 18 residues. CDR3 nucleotides: TGTGCCAGCAGCGGAGAGGGACTTAGCGGGAGGGTCTCCTACGAGCAGTACTTC. Translated, it gives CASSGEGLSGRVSYEQYF. Looking up the rest from reference TRBV2 and TRBJ2-7 gives the full variable domain: EPEVTQTPSHQVTQMGQEVILRCVPISNHLYFYWYRQILGQKVEFLVSFYNNEISEKSEIFDDQFSVERPDGSNFTLKIRSTKLEDSAMYFCASSGEGLSGRVSYEQYFGPGTRLTVT.

This clonotype was observed a few times. The chain has TRBV14 and TRBJ2-7, with D possibly being TRBD2 (5 bases). Germline CDR1 SGHDN, CDR2 FVKESK. Trimming pared 3 bases from V and 7 bases from J, leaving 7 bases between. The length of the CDR3 is 11 residues. Here the CDR3 reads CASSHGVEQYV. The CDR3, as DNA: TGTGCCAGCAGCCACGGGGTTGAGCAGTACGTC.

This chain links TRBV2 with TRBJ2-1; 8 bases line up with TRBD1. V gave up 8 bases and J gave up 4 bases; unmatched junction bases: 7. CDR1 is SNHLY and CDR2 is FYNNEI in the germline V gene. The CDR3 is made up of 14 amino acids. The CDR3, as DNA: TGTGCCAGCGCTCTTCAGGGGGCGTACAATGAGCAGTTCTTC. Translated: CASALQGAYNEQFF.

Many counts were recorded for this clonotype. The chain employs TRBV25-1 and TRBJ2-5, with D possibly matching TRBD1 (6 bases). V lost 0 bases and J 4 bases, leaving 9 bases between the germline ends. This CDR3 has 14 residues. Per the germline V gene, CDR1 is MGHDK and CDR2 is SYGVNS. CDR3 in DNA: TGTGCCAGCAGTGAATATACCAGGGGAGAGACCCAGTACTTC. This encodes CASSEYTRGETQYF.

In its sample, this clonotype was seen a few times. CDR3 residues: CASSDALAKNIQYF. The CDR3 coding sequence is TGCGCCAGCAGTGACGCTCTAGCCAAAAACATTCAGTACTTC. V is TRBV10-1 and J is TRBJ2-4; D unclear. Trimming took 3 bases from V and 0 from J, leaving 6 bases between them. The CDR3 covers 14 residues. Germline CDR1 reads WNHNN; CDR2 reads SYGVQD (reference sequence).

In DNA, the CDR3 is TGTGCCACCAGCAGAGACCTAGCGGAAGCCAGAGATACGCAGTATTTT. It codes for CATSRDLAEARDTQYF. The chain employs TRBV15 and TRBJ2-3; 7 nucleotides agree with TRBD2. V gave up 0 bases and J gave up 5 bases; unmatched junction bases: 8. The germline gives CDR1 LNHNV, CDR2 YYDKDF (reference sequence). CDR3 length: 16 residues.

The rearrangement uses TRBV6-1 and TRBJ2-2; maybe TRBD1 (6 bases). V shed 5 bases and J shed 1 base, with 11 bases lying between them. Per the germline V gene, CDR1 is MNHNS and CDR2 is SASEGT. This CDR3 has 15 residues. For the CDR3, the DNA is TGTGCCAGCAGTACGGGACATATGAACACCGGGGAGCTGTTTTTT. As protein: CASSTGHMNTGELFF.

The rearrangement uses TRBV29-1 and TRBJ2-1; D possibly matches TRBD1 or TRBD2 (5 bases each). Per germline, CDR1 SQVTM and CDR2 ANQGSEA. This CDR3 region has 15 residues. With 8 bases removed from V and 2 bases from J, the gap between germline ends came to 19 bases. CDR3 amino acids: CSFLTGSGTYNEQFF. The CDR3 DNA follows: TGCAGCTTCCTCACAGGCAGCGGCACCTACAATGAGCAGTTCTTC.